This entry lists 6 T cell receptor beta chains sequenced from one sample in a study of blood T cells in healthy people across ages. A second roughly 6 to 11 cycle PCR used barcoded and J-beta primers. TCRdb processed the 5' RACE reads anew with MiXCR; each CDR3 protein has one entry. The profile shows 780,000 or so distinct CDR3 sequences, more than 55% of them singletons. The specimen sequenced was blood. All receptors derive from a man in his forties in good health.

The chain combines TRBV6-5 with TRBJ2-3; a weak D match, TRBD1 (6 bases). The V gene's germline CDR1 is MNHEY and CDR2 SVGAGI. The CDR3 sequence is 15 residues long. Trimming took 4 bases from V and 3 from J, leaving 14 bases between them. CDR3 in DNA: TGTGCCAGCAGTTTTCGGACAGTCGGGACAGATACGCAGTATTTT. As protein: CASSFRTVGTDTQYF.

The chain couples TRBV5-1 to TRBJ1-6; D perhaps matches TRBD1 (5 bases). V was trimmed by 1 base and J by 13 bases, leaving 15 bases between them. CDR3 size: 14 residues. Germline CDR1 reads SGHRS; CDR2 reads YFSETQ. The CDR3 reads CASSLRQPETPLHF. The CDR3 DNA follows: TGCGCCAGCAGCTTGAGACAGCCGGAGACTCCCCTCCACTTT.

The rearrangement uses TRBV12-3 or TRBV12-4 and TRBJ2-5; no firm D call. The CDR3 is 14 residues long. Trimming stripped 6 bases from V and 1 base from J, with 12 bases between. This chain's CDR3 is CASSLGHFQETQYF. Here the CDR3 DNA reads TGTGCCAGCAGCCTCGGGCACTTCCAAGAGACCCAGTACTTC.

V gene TRBV11-1 combines with J gene TRBJ2-5; maybe TRBD1 (5 bases). Gene TRBJ2-7 matches the end of the DNA better, so the J call may be wrong. The CDR3 totals 13 residues. Germline assignment: CDR1 SGHAT and CDR2 FQDESV (reference sequence). CDR3 sequence reads: CASSYGHNYEQYF. The CDR3 DNA sequence: TGTGCCAGCAGCTACGGACACAACTACGAGCAGTACTTC.

This chain links TRBV6-1 with TRBJ2-3, with TRBD2 identical over 15 bases. CDR3 size: 17 residues. Germline CDR1 is MNHNS and CDR2 is SASEGT. The V gene end was trimmed by 8 bases and the J gene end by 4 bases; junction bases not matched to a gene: 10. The CDR3 DNA reads TGTGCCAGCTCTGGTCCGCGGACTAGCGGGGGGGCAGATACGCAGTATTTT. Translating it yields CASSGPRTSGGADTQYF.

J is TRBJ2-2 and V is TRBV5-1, with D tentatively TRBD2 (6 bases). The CDR3 loop spans 13 amino acids. Trimming stripped 5 bases from V and 5 bases from J, with 10 bases between. Germline V gene sequence: CDR1 SGHRS, CDR2 YFSETQ. The DNA for the CDR3 is TGCGCCAGCAGTCGGGAGTTGACCGGGGAGCTGTTTTTT. It translates to CASSRELTGELFF.